The 30 T cell receptor beta chains given below trace back to one sample, sequenced in a study of OX40 agonist ivuxolimab in advanced cancers. Some clones are missing from TCRdb's copy, which holds only in-frame ones; the method was immunoSEQ multiplex PCR. The data hold tens of thousands of clones, with around 94% observed a single time. The material sequenced was CD4+ or CD8+ T cells sorted from blood, taken in a trial of the OX40 agonist ivuxolimab. The receptors shown here come from an adult with an advanced solid tumor such as melanoma, head and neck, liver or kidney cancer.

This chain links TRBV11-2 with TRBJ1-1; TRBD1 is a possible D gene (5 bases). This CDR3 has 14 amino acids. Germline V lookup: CDR1 SGHAT, CDR2 FQNNGV. Trimming shortened V by 8 bases and J by 0 bases, and 13 bases separated the two germline ends. The CDR3 DNA reads TGTGCCAGCGGCCGGGCAGGGTTGAACACTGAAGCTTTCTTT. The encoded protein is CASGRAGLNTEAFF.

The gene calls are TRBV14 and TRBJ2-5; 11 bases match TRBD1. V lost 5 bases, J lost 5 bases, and 7 bases stayed unmatched. Germline CDR1 SGHDN, CDR2 FVKESK. CDR3 size: 15 residues. As DNA, the CDR3 is TGTGCCAGCAGCAAGAAGGACAGGGGGCACGAGACCCAGTACTTC. Its translation is CASSKKDRGHETQYF. The full variable domain, completed using reference TRBV14 and TRBJ2-5, is EAGVTQFPSHSVIEKGQTVTLRCDPISGHDNLYWYRRVMGKEIKFLLHFVKESKQDESGMPNNRFLAERTGGTYSTLKVQPAELEDSGVYFCASSKKDRGHETQYFGPGTRLLVL.

This chain joins TRBV27 and TRBJ1-4; a possible D gene is TRBD1 (5 bases). The V gene lost 6 bases and the J gene lost 12 bases, with 20 bases spanning the gap. The CDR3 sequence is 14 residues long. Germline CDR1 MNHEY, CDR2 SMNVEV (reference sequence). As DNA, the CDR3 is TGTGCCAGCAGCCCTCAGGGAGGGCCTGGGGAACTGTTTTTT. This sequence encodes CASSPQGGPGELFF.

This chain joins TRBV27 and TRBJ2-5; D not certain. V lost 1 base and J lost 13, with 13 bases in between. Germline V gene lookup returns CDR1 MNHEY and CDR2 SMNVEV (reference sequence). The CDR3 length is 12 residues. The CDR3 reads CASSLYEESRYF. The CDR3 DNA reads as TGTGCCAGCAGTTTATATGAGGAATCCAGGTACTTC.

The chain combines TRBV9 with TRBJ1-2; 8 bases align to TRBD1. The CDR3 is 14 amino acids. The J segment lost 2 bases and the V segment lost 4 bases, leaving 4 bases of the junction unmatched. The germline V gene has CDR1 SGDLS and CDR2 YYNGEE. The CDR3: CASSTRDRNYGYTF. CDR3 DNA: TGTGCCAGCAGCACCCGGGACAGGAACTATGGCTACACCTTC.

V gene TRBV28 combines with J gene TRBJ1-5, with TRBD1 matching over 7 bases. The CDR3 extends over 15 amino acids. The germline V gene encodes CDR1 MDHEN and CDR2 SYDVKM. V lost 5 bases to trimming and J lost 6 bases; unmatched junction nucleotides: 10. DNA of the CDR3: TGTGCCAGCAGTCCCTTGACAGGGCGGGGTCAGCCCCAGCATTTT. Amino acid sequence: CASSPLTGRGQPQHF.

This chain uses TRBV15 with TRBJ2-7, with TRBD1 identical over 9 bases. The CDR3 runs to 16 residues. Germline V gives CDR1 LNHNV, CDR2 YYDKDF (reference sequence). Unmatched junction bases numbered 5, after V lost 0 bases and J lost 2 bases. The CDR3 nucleotides are TGTGCCACCAGCAGAGATCCGCGGACAGGGGCCTACGAGCAGTACTTC. Amino acid sequence: CATSRDPRTGAYEQYF. The variable domain in full, completed from reference TRBV15 and TRBJ2-7, reads DAMVIQNPRYQVTQFGKPVTLSCSQTLNHNVMYWYQQKSSQAPKLLFHYYDKDFNNEADTPDNFQSRRPNTSFCFLDIRSPGLGDTAMYLCATSRDPRTGAYEQYFGPGTRLTVT.

This chain connects TRBV9 to TRBJ2-3; no reliable D call. With 0 bases removed from V and 4 bases from J, the gap between germline ends came to 6 bases. The germline V gene has CDR1 SGDLS and CDR2 YYNGEE. This CDR3 comprises 13 residues. The CDR3 spells CASSVVSADTQYF. Here the CDR3 DNA reads TGTGCCAGCAGCGTAGTAAGTGCAGATACGCAGTATTTT.

This chain joins TRBV19 and TRBJ1-6; tentative D call: TRBD1 (5 bases). The CDR3 runs 13 residues. Trimming removed 1 base from V and 8 bases from J, with 6 bases in between. Germline CDR1 LNHDA, CDR2 SQIVND (reference sequence). The CDR3 sequence is CASSIVGDSPLHF. CDR3 bases: TGTGCCAGTAGTATAGTGGGGGATTCACCCCTCCACTTT.

V is TRBV15 and J is TRBJ2-5, with D perhaps being TRBD1 or TRBD2 (5 bases each). CDR1 and CDR2 from the germline V gene are LNHNV and YYDKDF (reference sequence). This CDR3 comprises 14 residues. V lost 1 base and J lost 3, with 9 bases in between. CDR3 sequence: CATSRVLGEETQYF. The CDR3, as DNA: TGTGCCACCAGCAGAGTTTTGGGGGAAGAGACCCAGTACTTC.

The chain combines TRBV13 with TRBJ2-7; D is uncertain. The V gene's germline CDR1 is PRHDT and CDR2 FYEKMQ (reference sequence). Trimming removed 0 bases from V and 4 bases from J, with 16 bases in between. The CDR3 consists of 16 residues. The CDR3 region is CASSLGPHGAAYEQYF. The CDR3 nucleotides are TGTGCCAGCAGCTTAGGCCCCCACGGCGCGGCTTACGAGCAGTACTTC.

The V call is TRBV5-6, the J call TRBJ2-7; D is perhaps TRBD1 (7 bases). V lost 4 bases and J lost 1, with 12 bases in between. The CDR3 sequence is 14 residues long. In germline, CDR1 is SGHDT, CDR2 YYEEEE. CDR3: CASSAGQRSYEQYF. The CDR3 coding sequence is TGTGCCAGCAGCGCGGGACAGAGATCCTACGAGCAGTACTTC.

The chain joins TRBV4-3 to TRBJ2-7; either TRBD1 or TRBD2 may supply D (5 bases each). This CDR3 has 15 amino acids. Trimming cost V 0 bases and J 1 base, with 10 bases left between them. Germline V gene lookup returns CDR1 LGHNA and CDR2 YSLEER. The CDR3 DNA reads TGCGCCAGCAGCCAAGATAGGGACGGATCCTACGAGCAGTACTTC. Amino acid sequence: CASSQDRDGSYEQYF.

This chain uses TRBV5-1 with TRBJ1-1, with D possibly being TRBD1 (5 bases). Germline lookup yields CDR1 SGHRS and CDR2 YFSETQ. CDR3 length: 14 residues. Trimming stripped 4 bases from V and 1 base from J, with 11 bases between. DNA for the CDR3: TGCGCCAGCAGCACCGGGACGGGGAACACTGAAGCTTTCTTT. Its translation is CASSTGTGNTEAFF.

The chain joins TRBV9 to TRBJ2-2; no clear D gene. The germline V gene encodes CDR1 SGDLS and CDR2 YYNGEE. The CDR3 covers 12 residues. Trimming stripped 8 bases from V and 0 bases from J, with 5 bases between. CDR3 region: CASSPNTGELFF. CDR3 sequence (DNA): TGTGCCAGTAGCCCGAACACCGGGGAGCTGTTTTTT.

The J gene is TRBJ2-3, the V gene TRBV4-1; D uncertain. Trimming cost V 1 base and J 4 bases, with 9 bases left between them. Germline CDR1 MGHRA, CDR2 YSYEKL. The CDR3 has 14 amino acids. This CDR3 is CASSQGGPPDTQYF. CDR3 DNA: TGCGCCAGCAGCCAAGGAGGCCCCCCAGATACGCAGTATTTT.

This clone came up once. The chain is built from TRBV19 and TRBJ2-1; possibly TRBD2 for D (6 bases). Per the germline V gene, CDR1 is LNHDA and CDR2 is SQIVND (reference sequence). Trimming cost V 4 bases and J 2 bases, with 18 bases left between them. CDR3 length: 17 amino acids. The CDR3 is CASSTSWGVEAYNEQFF. The CDR3 region has the DNA TGTGCCAGTAGTACATCCTGGGGGGTTGAAGCCTACAATGAGCAGTTCTTC.

This clone was found once. This chain uses TRBV6-4 with TRBJ2-2; D may be TRBD2 (6 bases). CDR3 length: 12 residues. Germline V gene sequence: CDR1 MRHNA, CDR2 SNTAGT. The germline V and J ends were trimmed by 5 bases and 5 bases, with 6 bases remaining between them. The CDR3 protein is CASSSGTGELFF. The CDR3 DNA is TGTGCCAGCAGTAGCGGGACCGGGGAGCTGTTTTTT.

The chain links TRBV5-1 to TRBJ2-7; D gene ambiguous. Germline lookup yields CDR1 SGHRS and CDR2 YFSETQ. CDR3 length equals 13 residues. Trimming removed 0 bases from V and 1 base from J, with 5 bases in between. Written as DNA, the CDR3 is TGCGCCAGCAGCTTGGTAGCTTCCTACGAGCAGTACTTC. Encoded protein: CASSLVASYEQYF.

The chain uses TRBV19 and TRBJ1-2; possible D gene TRBD1, 6 bases. CDR1 is LNHDA and CDR2 is SQIVND in the germline V gene (reference sequence). The CDR3 runs 13 residues. V gave up 3 bases and J gave up 8 bases, with 13 bases separating them. This CDR3 reads CASSMVGTWGYTF. CDR3 in DNA: TGTGCCAGTAGTATGGTGGGGACATGGGGCTACACCTTC.

This clone appeared once. This chain joins TRBV10-3 and TRBJ2-3; perhaps TRBD2 as D (5 bases). The CDR3 has 13 residues. Trimming cost V 2 bases and J 4 bases, with 7 bases left between them. Looked up from germline, CDR1 is ENHRY and CDR2 is SYGVKD. CDR3 protein: CAISEEGPDTQYF. CDR3 DNA sequence: TGTGCCATCAGTGAGGAGGGCCCAGATACGCAGTATTTT.

This chain uses TRBV7-9 with TRBJ2-6, with D unclear. From germline, CDR1 is SEHNR and CDR2 FQNEAQ (reference sequence). V lost 4 bases and J 0 bases, leaving 13 bases between the germline ends. The CDR3 is 17 amino acids. CDR3 DNA: TGTGCCAGCAGCTCAGGTGGCCCCATCTCTGGGGCCAACGTCCTGACTTTC. Translating it yields CASSSGGPISGANVLTF.

This clone was counted once. The chain carries TRBV15 and TRBJ2-5, with D tentatively TRBD1 (7 bases). The DNA end is a closer match to TRBJ2-7, so the J assignment may be wrong. Looked up from germline, CDR1 is LNHNV and CDR2 is YYDKDF (reference sequence). The CDR3 totals 17 residues. The CDR3 coding sequence is TGTGCCACCAGCAGAGATCGGGGGACAGCTGGGATTTACGAGCAGTACTTC. As protein: CATSRDRGTAGIYEQYF.

This chain uses TRBV27 with TRBJ2-1; tentative D call: TRBD1 (6 bases). This CDR3 contains 14 residues. Germline values: CDR1 MNHEY, CDR2 SMNVEV (reference sequence). Trimming removed 5 bases from V and 4 bases from J, with 12 bases in between. CDR3 loop: CASSLIGQYNEQFF. CDR3 bases: TGTGCCAGCAGTCTAATTGGACAGTACAATGAGCAGTTCTTC.

The rearrangement links TRBV4-2 to TRBJ2-7; 11 positions match TRBD2. V gave up 3 bases and J gave up 6 bases; unmatched junction bases: 7. Germline loops: CDR1 LGHNA, CDR2 YNFKEQ. The CDR3 has 15 residues. CDR3 amino acids: CASSQATSGRPEQYF. As DNA, the CDR3 is TGTGCCAGCAGCCAGGCAACTAGCGGGAGACCCGAGCAGTACTTC.

The V call is TRBV6-5, the J call TRBJ2-1; 8 bases are a match to TRBD2. This CDR3 region has 14 residues. CDR1 and CDR2 from the germline V gene are MNHEY and SVGAGI. V was clipped by 6 bases and J by 7 bases; unmatched bases: 8. The CDR3 nucleotides are TGTGCCAGCAGCTTTACTAGCGGAGATAATGAGCAGTTCTTC. Protein sequence: CASSFTSGDNEQFF.

The chain links TRBV7-8 to TRBJ2-3; tentatively, D is TRBD1 (6 bases). CDR1 and CDR2 (germline): SGHVS, FQNEAQ. CDR3 size: 15 residues. Between the trimmed V and J ends, which lost 5 bases and 7 bases, there was a span of 19 bases. In DNA, the CDR3 is TGTGCCAGCAGCCCTGACAGGTCCAATTTTCATACGCAGTATTTT. Protein sequence: CASSPDRSNFHTQYF.

In nucleotides, the CDR3 is TGCGCCAGCAGCTTGGACGGGCCCGGTCCGGGACAGCCCCAGCATTTT. Translating gives CASSLDGPGPGQPQHF. V is TRBV5-1 and J is TRBJ1-5; D is ambiguous. The CDR3 extends over 16 amino acids. The V and J ends lost 0 bases and 7 bases respectively, with 17 bases between them. Germline CDR1 SGHRS, CDR2 YFSETQ. The variable domain in full, with the rest retrieved from reference TRBV5-1 and TRBJ1-5, is KAGVTQTPRYLIKTRGQQVTLSCSPISGHRSVSWYQQTPGQGLQFLFEYFSETQRNKGNFPGRFSGRQFSNSRSEMNVSTLELGDSALYLCASSLDGPGPGQPQHFGDGTRLSIL.

This rearrangement joins TRBV7-9 to TRBJ1-2; D is perhaps TRBD1 (6 bases). The V end was cut by 8 bases, the J end by 8 bases, with 21 bases between. The CDR3 has 14 residues. Germline V lookup: CDR1 SEHNR, CDR2 FQNEAQ (reference sequence). The CDR3 sequence is CASRPGGGSYGYTF. CDR3 bases: TGTGCCAGCCGACCGGGAGGGGGATCCTACGGCTACACCTTC. The full variable domain, completed using reference TRBV7-9 and TRBJ1-2, is DTGVSQNPRHKITKRGQNVTFRCDPISEHNRLYWYRQTLGQGPEFLTYFQNEAQLEKSRLLSDRFSAERPKGSFSTLEIQRTEQGDSAMYLCASRPGGGSYGYTFGSGTRLTVV.

V gene TRBV28 combines with J gene TRBJ2-1, with D unclear. The CDR3 is made up of 13 amino acids. Germline V gives CDR1 MDHEN, CDR2 SYDVKM. V lost 4 bases and J 5 bases, leaving 9 bases between the germline ends. The CDR3 sequence: CASSSSPNNEQFF. Written as DNA, the CDR3 is TGTGCCAGCAGTTCGTCCCCGAACAATGAGCAGTTCTTC. Variable domain in full (rest from reference TRBV28 and TRBJ2-1): DVKVTQSSRYLVKRTGEKVFLECVQDMDHENMFWYRQDPGLGLRLIYFSYDVKMKEKGDIPEGYSVSREKKERFSLILESASTNQTSMYLCASSSSPNNEQFFGPGTRLTVL.